This record covers a single T cell receptor (beta chain). Among Cohort 3 donors, those recovered had two negative PCRs, clearance, or symptom resolution. The sample comes from a study of blood T cell repertoires in COVID-19. Study overall: Sites across the United States, Italy and Spain contributed samples from acute and convalescent COVID-19.

As handled by the study authors: Reference gene primer amplification yielded estimated nucleated cell counts. Clones were sequenced by immunoSEQ multiplex PCR, and TCRdb holds only the in-frame ones, with some missing. V and J calls and clone size are given by that table; D and trimming were obtained from the DNA. The table records a few hundred thousand clones, under 85% of them present only once. Trimming took off 0 bases at V and 3 bases at J, with 20 bases between the two ends. The CDR3 consists of 18 residues. CDR1 is SGHAT and CDR2 is FQDESV in the germline V gene (reference sequence). The V gene is TRBV11-1, the J gene TRBJ2-5, with D perhaps matching TRBD2 (5 bases). The sequenced sample was PBMCs or T cells enriched from blood (not recorded which). The receptor was derived from a woman in her 50s who had recovered from COVID-19. The CDR3 protein is CASSLAGMGVGFKETQYF. CDR3 coding DNA: TGTGCCAGCAGCTTAGCGGGGATGGGAGTCGGGTTTAAAGAGACCCAGTACTTC.